This T cell receptor beta chain was sequenced for a study of early T cells in non-severe SARS-CoV-2 infection. TCRdb re-analysed the 5' RACE reads in MiXCR, keeping a single row per CDR3 protein. The sample lists 100,000 to 130,000 distinct CDR3 sequences; 11% were seen once. Looked up from germline, CDR1 is SGHKS and CDR2 is YYEKEE (reference sequence). Trimming removed 0 bases at V and 10 bases at J, with 22 bases between. The CDR3 length is 16 residues. This clonotype was sampled from an adult who was a healthcare worker with PCR-confirmed SARS-CoV-2 infection or an uninfected control (not recorded which). The V gene is TRBV5-5, the J gene TRBJ1-1, with D perhaps TRBD1 (6 bases). The sequencing sample was made of whole blood. The CDR3 is CASSLGHAGALNRAFF. DNA for the CDR3: TGTGCCAGCAGCTTGGGTCATGCAGGGGCTCTTAATCGAGCTTTCTTT.